What follows are 10 T cell receptor beta chains derived from one specimen sequenced in a study of cytomegalovirus exposure and HLA in healthy donors (TCRdb year 2017). Library construction relied on the immunoSEQ multiplex PCR assay. A mixture of 60 forward primers for TCR Vbeta segments and 13 reverse primers for TCR Jbeta segments was used in the multiplex PCR. TCRdb's version of the immuneACCESS table is confined to in-frame rearrangements and falls short of the full clone set. An unresolved V gene accounts for under half of the shortfall where checked; the remainder is of unknown origin. A total of under 110,000 clones appear in this sample, about 80% of them only once. The ten largest account for 3.5% to 5% of the sample. Sequenced material: PBMCs. Every receptor here comes from a man in his forties or fifties in good health and CMV-seronegative.

The chain is built from TRBV19 and TRBJ1-1, with 8 bases matching TRBD1. Germline V gives CDR1 LNHDA, CDR2 SQIVND (reference sequence). The CDR3 runs 14 residues. Trimming took 3 bases from V and 3 from J; bases not matched to a gene: 3. CDR3 nucleotide sequence: TGTGCCAGTAGTATTTCACAGGGGGACACTGAAGCTTTCTTT. It specifies CASSISQGDTEAFF.

This clone was observed a single time. This chain uses TRBV6-4 with TRBJ2-1; TRBD2 matches 10 bases. Per germline, CDR1 MRHNA and CDR2 SNTAGT. The CDR3 length is 15 residues. With V trimmed by 0 bases and J by 6 bases, 2 bases remained unmatched. CDR3 loop: CASSDSSGGANEQFF. In nucleotides, the CDR3 is TGTGCCAGCAGTGACTCAAGCGGGGGGGCCAATGAGCAGTTCTTC.

The chain uses TRBV6-1 and TRBJ1-6, with D tentatively TRBD1 (6 bases). V was shortened by 3 bases and J by 6 bases, with 15 bases between the two germline ends. The CDR3 runs 16 residues. Germline-derived CDR1 and CDR2 are MNHNS and SASEGT. CDR3 loop: CASSDYRDLGNSPLHF. DNA of the CDR3: TGTGCCAGCAGTGACTACAGGGACCTGGGTAATTCACCCCTCCACTTT.

This rearrangement joins TRBV30 to TRBJ1-1; 8 bases line up with TRBD1. CDR1 is GTSNPN and CDR2 is SVGIG in the germline V gene (reference sequence). After removal of 1 base from V and 5 bases from J, the junction contained 0 bases not matched to a gene. The CDR3 sequence is 12 residues long. The CDR3 sequence: CAWSGQGTEAFF. For the CDR3, the DNA is TGTGCCTGGAGTGGACAGGGGACTGAAGCTTTCTTT.

V and J are TRBV19 and TRBJ1-2, with D hard to call. V lost 8 bases to trimming and J lost 5 bases, with 12 bases between them. This CDR3 has 12 residues. The V gene's germline CDR1 is LNHDA and CDR2 SQIVND (reference sequence). For the CDR3, the DNA is TGTGCCAGTTCCGGGAAATATTATGGCTACACCTTC. Translating it yields CASSGKYYGYTF.

The chain is built from TRBV7-9 and TRBJ2-2; D perhaps matches TRBD2 (5 bases). Germline CDR1 and CDR2: SEHNR and FQNEAQ (reference sequence). With 5 bases removed from V and 5 bases from J, the gap between germline ends came to 12 bases. The CDR3 contains 14 residues. In nucleotides, the CDR3 is TGTGCCAGCAGCATCGGTAGAGGGACCGGGGAGCTGTTTTTT. Its protein is CASSIGRGTGELFF.

This clone was counted only a few times. The chain carries TRBV11-2 and TRBJ1-6; a weak D match, TRBD1 (6 bases). Trimming shortened V by 5 bases and J by 10 bases, and 12 bases separated the two germline ends. In germline, CDR1 is SGHAT, CDR2 FQNNGV. The CDR3 runs 13 residues. In DNA form, the CDR3 reads TGTGCCAGCAGCAGGGGGATTGAATCACCCCTCCACTTT. It specifies CASSRGIESPLHF.

The chain joins TRBV2 to TRBJ2-5, with D perhaps matching TRBD1 (6 bases). The DNA end lines up better with TRBJ2-7; the J call may be wrong. The CDR3 runs to 13 residues. Looked up from germline, CDR1 is SNHLY and CDR2 is FYNNEI. The CDR3 spells CASRRDKGYEQYF. In DNA form, the CDR3 reads TGTGCCAGCAGAAGGGACAAGGGCTACGAGCAGTACTTC.

This clone came up a few times. V is TRBV4-2 and J is TRBJ1-6; 9 bases are a match to TRBD1. The CDR3 length is 19 residues. Germline CDR1 is LGHNA and CDR2 is YNFKEQ. The V segment lost 2 bases and the J segment 0 bases; nucleotides outside the gene matches: 8. In DNA form, the CDR3 reads TGTGCCAGCAGCCAATCCGGAGGGACAGGGTCCTCCTATAATTCACCCCTCCACTTT. Residues: CASSQSGGTGSSYNSPLHF.

This clone was counted once. This sequence joins TRBV15 and TRBJ1-2; possibly TRBD1 for D (5 bases). Germline CDR1 and CDR2: LNHNV and YYDKDF (reference sequence). V was cut by 2 bases and J by 1 base, with 8 bases left in between. CDR3 size: 14 residues. The CDR3: CATSRQGRNYGYTF. The CDR3 bases are TGTGCCACCAGCAGACAGGGTCGTAACTATGGCTACACCTTC. Filled out from reference TRBV15 and TRBJ1-2, the complete variable domain reads DAMVIQNPRYQVTQFGKPVTLSCSQTLNHNVMYWYQQKSSQAPKLLFHYYDKDFNNEADTPDNFQSRRPNTSFCFLDIRSPGLGDTAMYLCATSRQGRNYGYTFGSGTRLTVV.